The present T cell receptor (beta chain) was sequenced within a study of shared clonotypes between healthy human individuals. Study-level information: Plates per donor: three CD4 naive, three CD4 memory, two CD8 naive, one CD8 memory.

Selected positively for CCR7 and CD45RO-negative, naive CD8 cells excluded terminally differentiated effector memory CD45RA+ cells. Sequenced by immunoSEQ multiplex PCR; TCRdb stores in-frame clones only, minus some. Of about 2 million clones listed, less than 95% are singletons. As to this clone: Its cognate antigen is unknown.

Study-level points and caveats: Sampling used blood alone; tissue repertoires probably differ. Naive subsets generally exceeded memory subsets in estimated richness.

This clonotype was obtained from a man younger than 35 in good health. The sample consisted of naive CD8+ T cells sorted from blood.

The CDR3 region is CASSLGTTGTTDTQYF. The CDR3 nucleotides read TGTGCCAGCAGTTTGGGGACGACAGGAACAACAGATACGCAGTATTTT. The chain employs TRBV6-5 and TRBJ2-3; possibly TRBD1 for D (6 bases). Germline V gene data show CDR1 as MNHEY and CDR2 as SVGAGI. The CDR3 totals 16 residues. Trimming cost V 4 bases and J 3 bases, with 17 bases left between them.